This T cell receptor (beta chain) was sequenced during a study of blood T cell repertoires in COVID-19. The CDR3 is 14 amino acids. Germline assignment: CDR1 LNHDA and CDR2 SQIVND (reference sequence). V dropped 3 bases and J dropped 3; count of bases not matched to a gene: 3. How the authors handled the data: Amplification from reference gene primers served as the basis for estimated nucleated cell counts. This table comes from immunoSEQ multiplex PCR, and its TCRdb copy is limited to in-frame clones, with some not included. The DNA gave D and trimming, while V, J and clone size come from that table. The sample includes 250,000 to 350,000 clones, roughly 85% seen only once; the top ten take less than 3%.

This TCR was recovered from a woman in her twenties or thirties with active or convalescent COVID-19. Sequencing was performed on peripheral blood. The rearrangement uses TRBV19 and TRBJ1-2; 8 bases match TRBD1. The CDR3 DNA follows: TGTGCCAGTAGTATTCAGGGGGCTTACTATGGCTACACCTTC. It yields the protein CASSIQGAYYGYTF.